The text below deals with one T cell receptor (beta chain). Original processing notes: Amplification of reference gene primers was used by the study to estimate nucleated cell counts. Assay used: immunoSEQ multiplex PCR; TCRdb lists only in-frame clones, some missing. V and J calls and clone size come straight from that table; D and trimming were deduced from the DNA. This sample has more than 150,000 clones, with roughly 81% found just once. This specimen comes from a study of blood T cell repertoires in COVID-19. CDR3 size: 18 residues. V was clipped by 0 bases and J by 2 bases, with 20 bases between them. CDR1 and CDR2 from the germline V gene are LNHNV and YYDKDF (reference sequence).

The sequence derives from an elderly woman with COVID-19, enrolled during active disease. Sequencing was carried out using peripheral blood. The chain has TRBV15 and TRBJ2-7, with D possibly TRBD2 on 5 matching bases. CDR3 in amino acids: CATSRERGGRWQPYEQYF. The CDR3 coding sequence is TGTGCCACCAGCAGAGAACGGGGTGGGCGGTGGCAGCCCTACGAGCAGTACTTC.